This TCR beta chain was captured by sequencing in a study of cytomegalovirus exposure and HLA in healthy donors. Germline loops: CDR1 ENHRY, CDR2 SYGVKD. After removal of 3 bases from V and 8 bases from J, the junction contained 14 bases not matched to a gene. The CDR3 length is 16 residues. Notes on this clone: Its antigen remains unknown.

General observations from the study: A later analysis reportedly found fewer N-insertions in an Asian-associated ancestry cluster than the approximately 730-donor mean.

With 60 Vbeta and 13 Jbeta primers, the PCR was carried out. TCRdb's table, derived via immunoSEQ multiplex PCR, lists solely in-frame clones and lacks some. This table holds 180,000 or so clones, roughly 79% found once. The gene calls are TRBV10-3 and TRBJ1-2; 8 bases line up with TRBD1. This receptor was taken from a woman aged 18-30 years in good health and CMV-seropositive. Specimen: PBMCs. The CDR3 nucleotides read TGTGCCATCAGTGACCCCCCGATGACAGGGGCCTGGGGCTACACCTTC. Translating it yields CAISDPPMTGAWGYTF.